This is a list of T cell receptor beta chains from one sample in a study of beta chain features in type 1 diabetes. The data were produced by immunoSEQ multiplex PCR, yet TCRdb's version contains in-frame clones alone and is incomplete. The data contain approximately 470,000 clones, around 28% of them singletons. The sample consisted of naive CD4+ T cells from blood. These receptors were obtained from a man aged 18 to 29 in good health. The CDR3 runs from the conserved cysteine through the conserved F or W. A D gene is named only where the DNA matches it firmly. For some rows the clone size is stated as once, few or many, or as a class when expanded; others skip it.

TRBV15,NA,TRBJ2-7,NA,CATRGQLAQEEQYF,TGTGCCACCCGGGGTCAACTAGCTCAAGAAGAGCAGTACTTC
TRBV11-2,TRBD2,TRBJ2-3,few,CASSLGSGSVYTQYF,TGTGCCAGCAGCTTAGGTAGCGGGAGCGTTTATACGCAGTATTTT
TRBV4-2,NA,TRBJ1-1,NA,CASSQEAHQWPASMNTEAFF,TGTGCCAGCAGCCAAGAGGCACACCAATGGCCCGCCTCCATGAACACTGAAGCTTTCTTT
TRBV13,NA,TRBJ2-6,few,CASSSRGSWANVLTF,TGTGCCAGCAGCAGCCGCGGGTCCTGGGCCAACGTCCTGACTTTC
TRBV7-2,TRBD1,TRBJ1-5,few,CASSQGQGLSQPQHF,TGTGCCAGCAGCCAAGGACAGGGACTGAGTCAGCCCCAGCATTTT
TRBV15,NA,TRBJ2-7,NA,CATSRELAIYEQYF,TGTGCCACCAGCAGAGAACTGGCGATCTACGAGCAGTACTTC
TRBV30,NA,TRBJ1-5,NA,CAWSANRLNNQPQHF,TGTGCCTGGAGCGCCAACAGGTTGAACAATCAGCCCCAGCATTTT
TRBV5-1,NA,TRBJ1-4,NA,CASSLGRDEKLFF,TGCGCCAGCAGCTTGGGACGGGATGAAAAACTGTTTTTT
TRBV5-6,TRBD2,TRBJ2-3,NA,CASSFGAGGTDTQYF,TGTGCCAGCAGCTTTGGAGCGGGAGGGACAGATACGCAGTATTTT
TRBV7-9,TRBD1,TRBJ2-7,NA,CASSPTGQGTEQYF,TGTGCCAGCAGCCCAACGGGACAGGGGACCGAGCAGTACTTC
TRBV29-1,TRBD2,TRBJ2-3,NA,CSVEGTSGGSTDTQYF,TGCAGCGTTGAGGGGACTAGCGGGGGTAGCACAGATACGCAGTATTTT
TRBV5-1,TRBD2,TRBJ2-3,few,CASSSLAGVPDTQYF,TGCGCCAGCAGCTCTCTAGCGGGAGTACCAGATACGCAGTATTTT
TRBV7-2,NA,TRBJ2-6,few,CASSLVGGSGANVLTF,TGTGCCAGCAGCTTAGTAGGGGGATCCGGGGCCAACGTCCTGACTTTC
TRBV6-6,TRBD2,TRBJ2-2,NA,CASSYAASGNTGELFF,TGTGCCAGCAGTTACGCGGCTAGCGGGAACACCGGGGAGCTGTTTTTT
TRBV5-4,NA,TRBJ2-3,NA,CASSLGSPGDTQYF,TGTGCCAGCAGCTTGGGCTCACCTGGGGATACGCAGTATTTT
TRBV5-1,NA,TRBJ1-1,NA,CASSLKGNTEAFF,TGCGCCAGCAGCTTAAAGGGTAACACTGAAGCTTTCTTT
TRBV28,NA,TRBJ2-3,few,CASSAQRFRRTDTQYF,TGTGCCAGCAGCGCCCAGCGATTCCGGAGGACAGATACGCAGTATTTT
TRBV7-3,TRBD2,TRBJ2-1,NA,CASSASGAGGSYNEQFF,TGTGCCAGCAGCGCTAGCGGTGCGGGAGGGTCCTACAATGAGCAGTTCTTC
TRBV5-1,NA,TRBJ2-5,few,CASSTGLIQETQYF,TGCGCCAGCAGCACGGGACTGATTCAAGAGACCCAGTACTTC
TRBV7-3,NA,TRBJ2-1,NA,CASSLTGAGLDNEQFF,TGTGCCAGCAGCTTAACAGGTGCGGGGCTTGACAATGAGCAGTTCTTC
TRBV25-1,NA,TRBJ2-7,NA,CASTRVGGPYEQYF,TGTGCCAGCACCCGAGTCGGGGGGCCCTACGAGCAGTACTTC
TRBV30,NA,TRBJ2-3,few,CAWSDGLYTDTQYF,TGTGCCTGGAGTGACGGACTGTACACAGATACGCAGTATTTT
TRBV29-1,TRBD2,TRBJ2-7,few,CSVKRREGSYEQYF,TGCAGCGTCAAGCGGCGGGAGGGGTCCTACGAGCAGTACTTC
TRBV5-1,TRBD1,TRBJ1-1,few,CASSIQGLNTEAFF,TGCGCCAGCAGCATACAGGGGCTGAACACTGAAGCTTTCTTT
TRBV7-9,NA,TRBJ2-1,few,CASSGRASEQFF,TGTGCCAGCAGTGGGCGGGCTAGCGAGCAGTTCTTC
TRBV30,NA,TRBJ1-4,few,CAWSVGDWEKLFF,TGTGCCTGGAGTGTTGGTGATTGGGAAAAACTGTTTTTT
TRBV6-6,NA,TRBJ2-1,NA,CASSRQTSYNEQFF,TGTGCCAGCAGTCGCCAGACTAGCTACAATGAGCAGTTCTTC
TRBV13,TRBD2,TRBJ2-7,few,CASSLKREVYEQYF,TGTGCCAGCAGCTTAAAGCGGGAGGTGTACGAGCAGTACTTC
TRBV9,NA,TRBJ2-1,few,CASSESGRPHEQFF,TGTGCCAGCAGCGAGAGTGGTCGGCCCCATGAGCAGTTCTTC
TRBV29-1,NA,TRBJ1-2,NA,CSGAAGDGYTF,TGCAGCGGGGCGGCAGGGGATGGCTACACCTTC
TRBV2,TRBD2,TRBJ2-7,once,CASSPGLAYYEQYF,TGTGCCAGCAGCCCGGGACTAGCGTACTACGAGCAGTACTTC
TRBV2,TRBD2,TRBJ2-7,few,CASSVLADASYEQYF,TGTGCCAGCAGTGTTCTAGCGGATGCCTCCTACGAGCAGTACTTC
TRBV5-4,NA,TRBJ2-7,NA,CASSLGSSYEQYF,TGTGCCAGCAGCTTGGGGAGCTCCTACGAGCAGTACTTC
TRBV7-3,NA,TRBJ2-1,few,CASSSTPRPKSEQFF,TGTGCCAGCAGCTCCACACCAAGGCCGAAGAGTGAGCAGTTCTTC
TRBV11-1,TRBD2,TRBJ2-3,few,CASSLWTSGTDTQYF,TGTGCCAGCAGCTTGTGGACTAGCGGCACAGATACGCAGTATTTT
TRBV5-6,NA,TRBJ2-7,few,CASSLDYEQYF,TGTGCCAGCAGCTTGGATTACGAGCAGTACTTC
TRBV30,NA,TRBJ2-3,NA,CAWTLSAGRTDTQYF,TGTGCCTGGACCCTCAGTGCGGGACGTACAGATACGCAGTATTTT
TRBV19,NA,TRBJ1-1,few,CASSSGWTEAFF,TGTGCCAGTAGTAGTGGATGGACTGAAGCTTTCTTT
TRBV4-1,TRBD2,TRBJ2-1,few,CASSRLAGGGLNEQFF,TGCGCCAGCAGCCGACTAGCGGGAGGGGGCCTCAATGAGCAGTTCTTC
TRBV27,NA,TRBJ2-7,few,CASGGWRAGEQYF,TGTGCCAGCGGGGGTTGGAGGGCTGGCGAGCAGTACTTC
TRBV29-1,TRBD1,TRBJ1-2,NA,CSVTRDRSYGYTF,TGCAGCGTTACCCGGGACAGGAGTTATGGCTACACCTTC